The 2 T cell receptor beta chains in this list originate from one sample, sequenced in a study of Ad26.COV2.S vaccination and SARS-CoV-2 variants. This table comes from immunoSEQ multiplex PCR, and its TCRdb copy is limited to in-frame clones, with some not included. The sample records 120,000 to 150,000 clones, roughly 85% being singletons. The sample consisted of peripheral blood, taken after recovery from COVID-19. Receptors were obtained from a human donor who had recovered from COVID-19.

The chain recombines TRBV27 with TRBJ2-1; D unresolved. CDR1 and CDR2 (germline): MNHEY, SMNVEV (reference sequence). The CDR3 contains 12 residues. V lost 5 bases, J lost 7 bases, and 9 bases lay in between. CDR3 DNA: TGTGCCAGCAGTCCTCACGTGAATGAGCAGTTCTTC. This sequence encodes CASSPHVNEQFF.

J is TRBJ1-1 and V is TRBV11-3; D is uncertain. CDR1 and CDR2 (germline): SGHNT, YENEEA. Trimming stripped 0 bases from V and 4 bases from J, with 6 bases between. The CDR3 runs 13 residues. The CDR3: CASSLDSTTEAFF. The CDR3 coding sequence is TGTGCCAGCAGCTTAGACAGCACCACTGAAGCTTTCTTT.